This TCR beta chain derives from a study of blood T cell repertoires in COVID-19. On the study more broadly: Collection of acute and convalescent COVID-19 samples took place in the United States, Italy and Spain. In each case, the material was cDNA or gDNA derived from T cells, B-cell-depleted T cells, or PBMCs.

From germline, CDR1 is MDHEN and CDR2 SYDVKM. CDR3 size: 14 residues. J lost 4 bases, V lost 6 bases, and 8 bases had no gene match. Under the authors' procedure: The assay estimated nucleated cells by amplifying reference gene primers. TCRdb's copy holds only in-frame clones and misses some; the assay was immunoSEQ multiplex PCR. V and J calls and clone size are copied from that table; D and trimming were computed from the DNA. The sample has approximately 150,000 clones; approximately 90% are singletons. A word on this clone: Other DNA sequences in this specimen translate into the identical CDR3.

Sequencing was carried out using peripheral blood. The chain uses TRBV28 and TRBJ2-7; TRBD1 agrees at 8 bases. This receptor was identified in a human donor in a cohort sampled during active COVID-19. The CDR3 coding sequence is TGTGCCAGCAGCCCTGGGACAGGAGGATACGAGCAGTACTTC. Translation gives CASSPGTGGYEQYF.